Listed here are 5 T cell receptor beta chains from one sample, sequenced in a study of technical replicates of blood from several donors. Using immunoSEQ multiplex PCR, the repertoire was profiled, and TCRdb retains in-frame clones only, with some absent. The sample contains approximately 100,000 clones, almost 96% of which appear only once. Source material: T cells isolated from PBMCs. The origin of the receptors is a human donor in good health.

The chain joins TRBV29-1 to TRBJ2-7; 7 positions agree with TRBD1. Germline V gene data show CDR1 as SQVTM and CDR2 as ANQGSEA. The junction had 5 bases not matched to a gene; V was cut back by 7 bases and J by 2 bases. This CDR3 region has 12 residues. DNA for the CDR3: TGCAGCGCCGGGGACAGACCCTACGAGCAGTACTTC. It encodes CSAGDRPYEQYF.

The gene calls are TRBV7-9 and TRBJ2-7; D is uncertain. Germline V gene data show CDR1 as SEHNR and CDR2 as FQNEAQ (reference sequence). CDR3 length: 13 amino acids. V was clipped by 5 bases and J by 9 bases, with 17 bases between them. The CDR3 region has the DNA TGTGCCAGCAGCGTAAACCCCCTAATCGTGCAGTACTTC. This sequence encodes CASSVNPLIVQYF. Full variable domain (remainder filled in from reference TRBV7-9 and TRBJ2-7): DTGVSQNPRHKITKRGQNVTFRCDPISEHNRLYWYRQTLGQGPEFLTYFQNEAQLEKSRLLSDRFSAERPKGSFSTLEIQRTEQGDSAMYLCASSVNPLIVQYFGPGTRLTVT.

This rearrangement joins TRBV28 to TRBJ2-1; TRBD2 is a possible D gene (6 bases). Germline CDR1 is MDHEN and CDR2 is SYDVKM. V dropped 4 bases and J dropped 7 bases, with 14 bases sitting between them. The CDR3 length is 14 residues. CDR3: CASSYSRGGNEQFF. CDR3 DNA sequence: TGTGCCAGCAGTTATTCGCGTGGGGGGAATGAGCAGTTCTTC.

The chain is built from TRBV19 and TRBJ2-7; TRBD2 matches 8 bases. The CDR3 is made up of 14 amino acids. Per germline, CDR1 LNHDA and CDR2 SQIVND (reference sequence). J lost 3 bases, V lost 3 bases, and 4 bases had no gene match. The CDR3 DNA sequence: TGTGCCAGTAGTATTGGACTAGCAATCTACGAGCAGTACTTC. Its translation is CASSIGLAIYEQYF.

The V call is TRBV6-6, the J call TRBJ2-7; 8 positions match TRBD2. V was pared by 3 bases and J by 5 bases, with 9 bases of the junction left unmatched. This CDR3 contains 15 residues. The germline gives CDR1 MNHNY, CDR2 SVGAGI (reference sequence). The CDR3 protein is CASSYVSGGPDEQYF. CDR3 nucleotide sequence: TGTGCCAGCAGTTATGTTTCGGGAGGGCCCGACGAGCAGTACTTC.